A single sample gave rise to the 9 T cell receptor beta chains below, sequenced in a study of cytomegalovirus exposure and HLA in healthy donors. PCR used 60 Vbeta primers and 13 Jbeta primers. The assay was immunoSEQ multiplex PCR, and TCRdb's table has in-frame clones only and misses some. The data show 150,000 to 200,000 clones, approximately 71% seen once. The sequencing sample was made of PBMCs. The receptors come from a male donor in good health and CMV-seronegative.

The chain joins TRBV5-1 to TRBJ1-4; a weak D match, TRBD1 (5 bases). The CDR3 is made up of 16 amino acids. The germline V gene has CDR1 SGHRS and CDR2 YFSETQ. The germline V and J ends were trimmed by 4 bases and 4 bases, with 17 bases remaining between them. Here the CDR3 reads CASSDSLGRVNEKLFF. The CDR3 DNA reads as TGCGCCAGCAGCGACAGCCTCGGACGGGTTAATGAAAAACTGTTTTTT.

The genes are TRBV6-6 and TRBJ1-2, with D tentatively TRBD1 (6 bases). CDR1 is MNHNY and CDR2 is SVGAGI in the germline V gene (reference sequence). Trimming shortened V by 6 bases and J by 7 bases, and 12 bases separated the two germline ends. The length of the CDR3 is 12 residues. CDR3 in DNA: TGTGCCAGCAGACCTCAAGGGGGTGGCTACACCTTC. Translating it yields CASRPQGGGYTF.

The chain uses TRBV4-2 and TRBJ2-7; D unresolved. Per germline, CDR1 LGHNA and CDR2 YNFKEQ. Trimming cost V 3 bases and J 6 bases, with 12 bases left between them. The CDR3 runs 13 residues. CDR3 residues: CASSHLDSSEQYF. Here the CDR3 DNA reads TGTGCCAGCAGCCATCTAGATAGTAGCGAGCAGTACTTC.

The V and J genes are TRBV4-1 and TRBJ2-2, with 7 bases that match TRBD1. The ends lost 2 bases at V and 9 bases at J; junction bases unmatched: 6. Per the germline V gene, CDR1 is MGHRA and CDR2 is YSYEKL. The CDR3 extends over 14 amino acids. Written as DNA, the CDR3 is TGCGCCAGCAGCCAAAGGGACAGTCCCAGGGAGCTGTTTTTT. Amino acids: CASSQRDSPRELFF.

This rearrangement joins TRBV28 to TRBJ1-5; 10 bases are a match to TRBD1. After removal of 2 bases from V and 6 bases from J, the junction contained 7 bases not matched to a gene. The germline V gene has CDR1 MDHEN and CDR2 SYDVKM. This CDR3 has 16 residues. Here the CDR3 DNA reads TGTGCCAGCAGTTTACCTGACAGGGGGCCGGCTCAGCCCCAGCATTTT. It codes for CASSLPDRGPAQPQHF.

The DNA of the CDR3 is TGTGCCAGCAGCTTACGGGACAACCTAGGGGCAGATACGCAGTATTTT. Translation: CASSLRDNLGADTQYF. The gene calls are TRBV7-9 and TRBJ2-3; TRBD1 might be the D (6 bases). CDR1 is SEHNR, CDR2 FQNEAQ, per germline (reference sequence). This CDR3 has 16 residues. V was cut by 2 bases and J by 4 bases, with 16 bases left in between.

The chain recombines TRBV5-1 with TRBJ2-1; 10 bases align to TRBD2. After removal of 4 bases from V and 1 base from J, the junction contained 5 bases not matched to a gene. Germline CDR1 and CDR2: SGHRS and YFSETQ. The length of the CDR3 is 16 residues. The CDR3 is CASSPLAGGSYNEQFF. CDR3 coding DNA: TGCGCCAGCAGCCCATTAGCGGGGGGTTCCTACAATGAGCAGTTCTTC.

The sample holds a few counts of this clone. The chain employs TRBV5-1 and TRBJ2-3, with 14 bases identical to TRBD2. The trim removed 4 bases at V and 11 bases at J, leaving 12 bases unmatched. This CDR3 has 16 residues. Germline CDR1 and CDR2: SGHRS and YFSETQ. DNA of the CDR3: TGCGCCAGCAGCCCCGGGACTAGCGGGAGTCTGCTGGGGCAGTATTTT. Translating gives CASSPGTSGSLLGQYF.

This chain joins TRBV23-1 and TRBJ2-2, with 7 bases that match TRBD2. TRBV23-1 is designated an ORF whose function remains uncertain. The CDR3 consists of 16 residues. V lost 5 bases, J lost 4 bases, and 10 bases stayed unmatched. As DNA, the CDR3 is TGCGCCAGCAGTTTCCTACTAGCGCGAACCACCGGGGAGCTGTTTTTT. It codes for CASSFLLARTTGELFF.